These 13 T cell receptor beta chains were sequenced from one sample in a study of early T cells in non-severe SARS-CoV-2 infection. TCRdb called the 5' RACE reads again in MiXCR, with one record for every CDR3 protein. The sample lists 37,000 or so distinct CDR3 sequences, about 5.8% seen once, with about 5.5% in the top ten. The sequenced sample consisted of whole blood. Receptors were obtained from an adult who was a healthcare worker with PCR-confirmed SARS-CoV-2 infection or an uninfected control (not recorded which).

By share, this clonotype ranks as medium-sized. The V and J genes are TRBV28 and TRBJ2-7, with 9 bases lining up with TRBD1. CDR1 and CDR2 (germline): MDHEN, SYDVKM. V dropped 6 bases and J dropped 9; count of bases not matched to a gene: 15. The CDR3 spans 15 residues. DNA of the CDR3: TGTGCCAGCAGGAACACCGGGACAGGGAGGGGACGGCAGTACTTC. This encodes CASRNTGTGRGRQYF.

The sample holds many counts of this clonotype. The chain links TRBV28 to TRBJ2-1; the match to TRBD2 covers 9 bases. CDR1 MDHEN and CDR2 SYDVKM come from the germline V gene. The CDR3 has 15 residues. V lost 5 bases to trimming and J lost 6 bases; unmatched junction nucleotides: 8. The CDR3 region has the DNA TGTGCCAGCAGTCCTATAGGACTAGCGAGCAATGAGCAGTTCTTC. Protein product: CASSPIGLASNEQFF.

With respect to this clonotype: It may be a read error: a sequence one base away is much more abundant. The gene calls are TRBV7-2 and TRBJ2-3, with D unresolved. There are 11 residues in the CDR3. From germline, CDR1 is SGHTA and CDR2 FQGNSA. Trimming cost V 5 bases and J 2 bases, with 2 bases left between them. The CDR3 DNA follows: TGTGCCAGCAGCATCACAGATACGCAGTATTTT. Translating it yields CASSITDTQYF.

This chain connects TRBV13 to TRBJ2-3; tentatively, D is TRBD1 (5 bases). V gave up 5 bases and J gave up 2 bases, with 8 bases separating them. The CDR3 length is 13 residues. Germline V gene data show CDR1 as PRHDT and CDR2 as FYEKMQ (reference sequence). The DNA of the CDR3 is TGTGCCAGCAGCGTACAGGACACAGATACGCAGTATTTT. It translates to CASSVQDTDTQYF.

This clonotype showed up just a few times. V gene TRBV7-2 combines with J gene TRBJ2-3; D is ambiguous. The ends were cut back, 1 base at V and 0 bases at J, with 8 bases in the middle. Germline-derived CDR1 and CDR2 are SGHTA and FQGNSA. This CDR3 is built from 15 residues. The CDR3 spells CASSLGIHSTDTQYF. The CDR3 coding sequence is TGTGCCAGCAGCTTAGGAATACACAGCACAGATACGCAGTATTTT.

The chain uses TRBV12-5 and TRBJ2-2; unclear D gene. Germline CDR1 and CDR2: LGHNT and FRNRAP. Trimming took off 1 base at V and 6 bases at J, with 9 bases between the two ends. This CDR3 comprises 14 residues. The CDR3 loop is CASGLDYTAGELFF. Here the CDR3 DNA reads TGTGCTAGTGGTTTGGATTATACGGCCGGGGAGCTGTTTTTT. The whole variable domain, remainder taken from reference TRBV12-5 and TRBJ2-2, is DARVTQTPRHKVTEMGQEVTMRCQPILGHNTVFWYRQTMMQGLELLAYFRNRAPLDDSGMPKDRFSAEMPDATLATLKIQPSEPRDSAVYFCASGLDYTAGELFFGEGSRLTVL.

This clonotype occurred many times. The rearrangement links TRBV3-1 to TRBJ2-2; D gene unclear. The CDR3 has 12 amino acids. Germline V gene sequence: CDR1 LGHDT, CDR2 YNNKEL (reference sequence). Trimming stripped 1 base from V and 9 bases from J, with 6 bases between. CDR3 sequence: CASSQVSRELFF. CDR3 DNA: TGTGCCAGCAGCCAAGTTAGCCGGGAGCTGTTTTTT.

This clonotype was detected many times. The CDR3 spells CASSPTTDTQYF. Here the CDR3 DNA reads TGTGCCAGCAGCCCCACAACAGATACGCAGTATTTT. This sequence joins TRBV7-9 and TRBJ2-3; no firm D call. CDR1 is SEHNR and CDR2 is FQNEAQ in the germline V gene (reference sequence). Trimming removed 5 bases at V and 3 bases at J, with 6 bases between. CDR3 length: 12 amino acids. Full variable domain (missing parts from reference TRBV7-9 and TRBJ2-3): DTGVSQNPRHKITKRGQNVTFRCDPISEHNRLYWYRQTLGQGPEFLTYFQNEAQLEKSRLLSDRFSAERPKGSFSTLEIQRTEQGDSAMYLCASSPTTDTQYFGPGTRLTVL.

V and J are TRBV11-1 and TRBJ2-1; possibly TRBD1 for D (7 bases). Trimming took 4 bases from V and 9 from J, leaving 10 bases between them. The CDR3 runs 12 residues. The germline V gene encodes CDR1 SGHAT and CDR2 FQDESV (reference sequence). This chain's CDR3 is CASSSQGGEQFF. CDR3 sequence (DNA): TGTGCCAGCAGCTCCCAGGGGGGTGAGCAGTTCTTC.

This clonotype was found a few times. The chain employs TRBV19 and TRBJ2-3, with TRBD2 matching over 8 bases. This CDR3 region has 13 residues. CDR1 and CDR2 from the germline V gene are LNHDA and SQIVND (reference sequence). V shed 7 bases, J shed 5 bases, and the junction held 5 bases outside the gene matches. The CDR3 DNA sequence: TGTGCCAGTAAAGGGACTAGTAGAGATACGCAGTATTTT. Encoded protein: CASKGTSRDTQYF.

This clonotype was found many times. V gene TRBV6-6 combines with J gene TRBJ2-1; 9 bases are shared with TRBD2. With 5 bases clipped from V and 5 bases from J, the junction kept 7 bases outside the gene matches. The germline CDR1 and CDR2 sequences are MNHNY and SVGAGI (reference sequence). The length of the CDR3 is 15 residues. DNA for the CDR3: TGTGCCAGCAGTGAGAAAAGCGGGAGGCACAATGAGCAGTTCTTC. This gives the protein CASSEKSGRHNEQFF.

The gene calls are TRBV9 and TRBJ2-7; D perhaps matches TRBD1 (6 bases). V lost 0 bases to trimming and J lost 3 bases, with 10 bases between them. The CDR3 has 14 residues. CDR1 SGDLS and CDR2 YYNGEE come from the germline V gene. The CDR3 spells CASSVEAGVYEQYF. In nucleotides, the CDR3 is TGTGCCAGCAGCGTAGAGGCAGGGGTCTACGAGCAGTACTTC.

This clonotype was seen only a few times. The CDR3 reads CASSPGDRPNQPQHF. CDR3 bases: TGCGCCAGCAGCCCCGGGGACAGGCCAAATCAGCCCCAGCATTTT. The rearrangement joins TRBV5-1 to TRBJ1-5; 8 nucleotides agree with TRBD1. The CDR3 runs 15 residues. J was trimmed by 4 bases and V by 4 bases; bases with no gene match: 7. Looked up from germline, CDR1 is SGHRS and CDR2 is YFSETQ.